This T cell receptor beta chain was identified during a study of blood T cell repertoires in COVID-19. The germline V gene encodes CDR1 SNHLY and CDR2 FYNNEI. Trimming removed 3 bases from V and 0 bases from J, with 9 bases in between. This CDR3 is built from 15 residues. Authors' methods: Nucleated cell number was recorded as an estimate derived from reference gene primer amplification. Data came from immunoSEQ multiplex PCR; TCRdb stores just in-frame clones and leaves some out. Clone size and the V and J calls come from that table; the DNA yielded D and trimming. The sample consists of a few hundred thousand clones, 80% to 90% of them appearing once.

The sample comprised peripheral blood. The chain carries TRBV2 and TRBJ2-1, with a possible D match to TRBD2 (6 bases). This clonotype was sampled from a man over 45 with active or convalescent COVID-19. This chain's CDR3 is CASSEGGLSYNEQFF. CDR3 nucleotides: TGTGCCAGCAGTGAGGGGGGACTCTCCTACAATGAGCAGTTCTTC.